Listed here is a single T cell receptor (beta chain). The antigen is unknown. The source of the sample is a study of T cell responses to AZD1222 COVID-19 vaccine. Whole-study results and caveats: Repertoires in all cases were sampled only once the peak T cell response had passed. Clonal diversity was possibly underestimated, and white British individuals and females predominated among donors.

The table came from immunoSEQ multiplex PCR; TCRdb's copy has only in-frame clones and leaves some out. Among more than 85,000 clones, 80% to 90% were seen once, and the ten largest hold around 45%. The CDR3 spans 14 residues. Germline CDR1 reads SGHDN; CDR2 reads FVKESK. V gave up 4 bases and J gave up 2 bases, with 10 bases separating them. The sequence came from an adult who received the AZD1222 COVID-19 vaccine. The sample consisted of peripheral blood, taken 28 days after the second AZD1222 dose. J is TRBJ2-3 and V is TRBV14; D is unresolved. CDR3: CASSRRSLTDTQYF. CDR3 DNA sequence: TGTGCCAGCAGCCGCCGTAGCCTCACAGATACGCAGTATTTT. The full variable domain, with the rest looked up from reference TRBV14 and TRBJ2-3, is EAGVTQFPSHSVIEKGQTVTLRCDPISGHDNLYWYRRVMGKEIKFLLHFVKESKQDESGMPNNRFLAERTGGTYSTLKVQPAELEDSGVYFCASSRRSLTDTQYFGPGTRLTVL.